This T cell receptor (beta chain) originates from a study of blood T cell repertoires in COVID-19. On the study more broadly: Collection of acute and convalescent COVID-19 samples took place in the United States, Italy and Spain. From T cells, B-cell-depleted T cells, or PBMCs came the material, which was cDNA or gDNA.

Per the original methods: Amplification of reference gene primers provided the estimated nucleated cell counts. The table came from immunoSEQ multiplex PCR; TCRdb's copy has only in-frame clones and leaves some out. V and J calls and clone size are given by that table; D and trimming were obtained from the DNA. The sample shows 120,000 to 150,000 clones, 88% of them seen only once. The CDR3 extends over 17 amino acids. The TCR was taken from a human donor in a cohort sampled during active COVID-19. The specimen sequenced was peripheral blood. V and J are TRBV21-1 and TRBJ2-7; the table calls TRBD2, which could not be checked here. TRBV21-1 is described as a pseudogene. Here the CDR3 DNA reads TGTGCCAGCAGCCCCGCTAGCGGGAGGCTCCAGGCGGACGAGCAGTACTTC. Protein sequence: CASSPASGRLQADEQYF.